The present TCR beta chain was sequenced within a study of lymphopenia after photon versus proton radiotherapy. Using immunoSEQ multiplex PCR, the repertoire was profiled, and TCRdb retains in-frame clones only, with some absent. In the table there are some 20,000 clones, 84% of which are singletons. Findings and limits, study-wide: After lymphocyte nadir, photon-treated repertoires showed oligoclonal expansion, especially CD8+ Temra.

As to this clone: Its antigen is not identified.

The sequence was collected from a woman aged 50 to 60 with pancreatic cancer. Sequencing was performed on peripheral blood, taken from a patient treated with photon-based radiotherapy.

The CDR3, as DNA: TGCGCAACTACTGAGCCGGGGGCCAACGTCCTGACTTTC. Translated: CATTEPGANVLTF. The V gene is TRBV5-1, the J gene TRBJ2-6; no firm D call. CDR1 and CDR2 (germline): SGHRS, YFSETQ. The CDR3 totals 13 residues.